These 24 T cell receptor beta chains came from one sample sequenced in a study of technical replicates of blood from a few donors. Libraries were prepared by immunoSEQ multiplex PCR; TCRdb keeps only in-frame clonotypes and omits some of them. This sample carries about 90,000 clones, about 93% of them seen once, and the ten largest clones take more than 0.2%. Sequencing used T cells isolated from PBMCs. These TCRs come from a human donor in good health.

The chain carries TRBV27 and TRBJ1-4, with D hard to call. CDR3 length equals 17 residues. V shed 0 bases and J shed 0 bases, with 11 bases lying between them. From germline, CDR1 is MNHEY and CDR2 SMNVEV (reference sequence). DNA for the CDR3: TGTGCCAGCAGTTTATCGAACTATCGGGCAACTAATGAAAAACTGTTTTTT. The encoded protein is CASSLSNYRATNEKLFF.

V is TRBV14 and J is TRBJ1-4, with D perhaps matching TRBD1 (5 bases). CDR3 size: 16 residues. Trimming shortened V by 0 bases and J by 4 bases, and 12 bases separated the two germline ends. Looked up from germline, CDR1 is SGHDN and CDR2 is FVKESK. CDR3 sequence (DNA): TGTGCCAGCAGCCAAGATTTAACAGGATTTAATGAAAAACTGTTTTTT. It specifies CASSQDLTGFNEKLFF.

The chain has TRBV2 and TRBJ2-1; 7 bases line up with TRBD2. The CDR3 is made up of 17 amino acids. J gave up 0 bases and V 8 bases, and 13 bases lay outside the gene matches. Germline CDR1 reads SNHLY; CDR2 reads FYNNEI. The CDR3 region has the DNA TGTGCCAGCGACAACATAGCGGGTATCAGCTCCTACAATGAGCAGTTCTTC. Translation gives CASDNIAGISSYNEQFF. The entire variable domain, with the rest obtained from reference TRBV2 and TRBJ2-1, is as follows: EPEVTQTPSHQVTQMGQEVILRCVPISNHLYFYWYRQILGQKVEFLVSFYNNEISEKSEIFDDQFSVERPDGSNFTLKIRSTKLEDSAMYFCASDNIAGISSYNEQFFGPGTRLTVL.

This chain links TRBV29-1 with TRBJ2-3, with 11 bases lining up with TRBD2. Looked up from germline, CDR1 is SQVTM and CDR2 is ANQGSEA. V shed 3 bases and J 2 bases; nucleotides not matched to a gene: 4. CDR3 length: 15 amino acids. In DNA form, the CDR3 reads TGCAGCGTTGATGGGACTAGCGGAGCCACAGATACGCAGTATTTT. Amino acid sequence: CSVDGTSGATDTQYF.

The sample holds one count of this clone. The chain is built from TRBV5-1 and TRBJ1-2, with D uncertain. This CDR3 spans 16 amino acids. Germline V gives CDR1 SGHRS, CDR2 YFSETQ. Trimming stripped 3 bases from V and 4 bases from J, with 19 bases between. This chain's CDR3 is CASSSTLTAGLYGYTF. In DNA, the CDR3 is TGCGCCAGCAGCTCCACGCTCACGGCGGGTCTCTATGGCTACACCTTC.

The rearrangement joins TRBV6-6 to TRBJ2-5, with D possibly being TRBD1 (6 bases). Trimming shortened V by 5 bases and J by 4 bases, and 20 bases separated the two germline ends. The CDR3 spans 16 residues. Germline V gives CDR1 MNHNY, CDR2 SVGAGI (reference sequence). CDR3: CASSRSLGAPGETQYF. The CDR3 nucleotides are TGTGCCAGCAGTAGATCCTTGGGGGCACCGGGAGAGACCCAGTACTTC.

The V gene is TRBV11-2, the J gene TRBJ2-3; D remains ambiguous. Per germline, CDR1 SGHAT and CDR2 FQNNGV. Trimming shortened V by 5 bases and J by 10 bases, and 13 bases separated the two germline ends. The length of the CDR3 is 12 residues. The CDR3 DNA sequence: TGTGCCAGCAGCCGAGGTGGCAATGCGCAGTATTTT. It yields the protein CASSRGGNAQYF.

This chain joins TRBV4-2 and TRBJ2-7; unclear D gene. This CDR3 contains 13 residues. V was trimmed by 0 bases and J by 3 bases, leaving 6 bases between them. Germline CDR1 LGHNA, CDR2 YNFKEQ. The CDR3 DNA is TGTGCCAGCAGCCAAGAACCGGGCTACGAGCAGTACTTC. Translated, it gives CASSQEPGYEQYF.

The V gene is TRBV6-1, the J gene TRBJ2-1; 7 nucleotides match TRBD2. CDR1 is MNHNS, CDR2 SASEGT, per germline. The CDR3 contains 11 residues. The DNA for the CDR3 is TGTGGGGGGGGACCCTACAATGAGCAGTTCTTC. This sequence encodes CGGGPYNEQFF.

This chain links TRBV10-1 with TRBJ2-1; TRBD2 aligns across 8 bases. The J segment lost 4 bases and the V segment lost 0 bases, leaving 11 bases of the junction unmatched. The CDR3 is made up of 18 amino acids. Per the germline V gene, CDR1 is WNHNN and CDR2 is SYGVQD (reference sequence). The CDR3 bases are TGCGCCAGCAGTGAGTCCGGGTCGGGAGGGCCGGCTTACAATGAGCAGTTCTTC. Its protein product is CASSESGSGGPAYNEQFF.

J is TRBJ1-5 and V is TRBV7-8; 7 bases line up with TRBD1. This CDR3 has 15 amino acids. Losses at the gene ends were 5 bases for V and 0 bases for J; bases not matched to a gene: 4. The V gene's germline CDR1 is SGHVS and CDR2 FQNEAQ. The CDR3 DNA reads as TGTGCCAGCAGCCGGGGACAGTATAGCAATCAGCCCCAGCATTTT. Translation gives CASSRGQYSNQPQHF.

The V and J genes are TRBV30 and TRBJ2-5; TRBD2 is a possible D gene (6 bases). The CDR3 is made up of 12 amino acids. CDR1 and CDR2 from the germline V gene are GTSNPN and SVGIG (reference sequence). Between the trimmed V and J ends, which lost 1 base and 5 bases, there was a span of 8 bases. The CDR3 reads CAWSAAGETQYF. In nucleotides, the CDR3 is TGTGCCTGGAGTGCGGCGGGGGAGACCCAGTACTTC.

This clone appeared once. The DNA of the CDR3 is TGTGCCAGCAGTGAATCGGGCAGGGACACTGAAGCTTTCTTT. It codes for CASSESGRDTEAFF. The chain links TRBV25-1 to TRBJ1-1; D is possibly TRBD1 (5 bases). This CDR3 comprises 14 residues. Germline loops: CDR1 MGHDK, CDR2 SYGVNS. Trimming removed 1 base from V and 3 bases from J, with 9 bases in between.

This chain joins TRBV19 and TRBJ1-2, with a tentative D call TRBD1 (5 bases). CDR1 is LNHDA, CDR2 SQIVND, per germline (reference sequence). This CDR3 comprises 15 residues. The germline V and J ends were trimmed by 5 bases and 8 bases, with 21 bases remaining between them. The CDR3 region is CASSASLGGLEGYTF. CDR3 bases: TGTGCCAGTAGTGCCTCCCTGGGGGGACTAGAGGGCTACACCTTC.

The CDR3 DNA is TGCGCCAGCAGCCAAGTTCTGGGACAGACGAACACTGAAGCTTTCTTT. It is translated as CASSQVLGQTNTEAFF. The chain joins TRBV4-1 to TRBJ1-1; 7 positions match TRBD1. The ends lost 1 base at V and 1 base at J; junction bases unmatched: 6. Germline V CDR1 and CDR2: MGHRA, YSYEKL. This CDR3 region has 16 residues.

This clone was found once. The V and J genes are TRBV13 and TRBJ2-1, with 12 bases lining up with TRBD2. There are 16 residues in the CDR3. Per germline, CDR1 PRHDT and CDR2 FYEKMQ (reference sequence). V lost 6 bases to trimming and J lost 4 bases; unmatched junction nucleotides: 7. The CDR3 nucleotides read TGTGCCAGCAGGACCGGGGGGACTAGCGGGTACAATGAGCAGTTCTTC. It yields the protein CASRTGGTSGYNEQFF.

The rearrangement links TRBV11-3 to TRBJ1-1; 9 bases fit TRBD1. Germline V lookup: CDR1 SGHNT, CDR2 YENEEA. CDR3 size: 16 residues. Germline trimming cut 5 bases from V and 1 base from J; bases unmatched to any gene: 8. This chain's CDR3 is CASSPRGTGPNTEAFF. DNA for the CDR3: TGTGCCAGCAGCCCCCGGGGGACAGGGCCGAACACTGAAGCTTTCTTT.

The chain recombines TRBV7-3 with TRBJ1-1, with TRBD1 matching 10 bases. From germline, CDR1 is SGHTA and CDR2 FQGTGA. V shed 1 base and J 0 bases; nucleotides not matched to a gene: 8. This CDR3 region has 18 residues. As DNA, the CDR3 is TGTGCCAGCAGCTTAATGGCAGCTGGACAGGGGGTGAACACTGAAGCTTTCTTT. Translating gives CASSLMAAGQGVNTEAFF.

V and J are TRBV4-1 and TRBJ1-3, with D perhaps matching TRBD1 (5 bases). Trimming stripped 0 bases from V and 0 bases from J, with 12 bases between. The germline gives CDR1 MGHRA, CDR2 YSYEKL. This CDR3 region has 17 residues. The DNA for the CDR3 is TGCGCCAGCAGCCAAGATTTGGGGCCGGGCTCTGGAAACACCATATATTTT. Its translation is CASSQDLGPGSGNTIYF.

The CDR3 sequence is CASSLSWIAGGSTDTQYF. As DNA, the CDR3 is TGTGCCAGCAGTTTGTCTTGGATAGCGGGAGGGAGCACAGATACGCAGTATTTT. The chain recombines TRBV27 with TRBJ2-3; TRBD2 matches 11 bases. The CDR3 has 18 amino acids. With 3 bases clipped from V and 0 bases from J, the junction kept 8 bases outside the gene matches. In germline, CDR1 is MNHEY, CDR2 SMNVEV (reference sequence).

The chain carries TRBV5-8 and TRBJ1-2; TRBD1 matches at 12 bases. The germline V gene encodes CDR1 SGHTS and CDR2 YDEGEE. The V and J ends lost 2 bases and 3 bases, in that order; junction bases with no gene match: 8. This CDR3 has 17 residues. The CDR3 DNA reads TGTGCCAGCAGCTTTAGGGACAGGGGGCTTCGTGACTATGGCTACACCTTC. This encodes CASSFRDRGLRDYGYTF. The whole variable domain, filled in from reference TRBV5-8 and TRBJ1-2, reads EAGVTQSPTHLIKTRGQQATLRCSPISGHTSVYWYQQALGLGLQFLLWYDEGEERNRGNFPPRFSGRQFPNYSSELNVNALELEDSALYLCASSFRDRGLRDYGYTFGSGTRLTVV.

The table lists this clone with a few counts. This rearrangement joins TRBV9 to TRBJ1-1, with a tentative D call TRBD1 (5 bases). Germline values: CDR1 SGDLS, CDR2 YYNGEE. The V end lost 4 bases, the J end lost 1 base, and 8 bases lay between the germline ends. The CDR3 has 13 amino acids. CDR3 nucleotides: TGTGCCAGCAGCCTCGACAGGAACACTGAAGCTTTCTTT. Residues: CASSLDRNTEAFF.

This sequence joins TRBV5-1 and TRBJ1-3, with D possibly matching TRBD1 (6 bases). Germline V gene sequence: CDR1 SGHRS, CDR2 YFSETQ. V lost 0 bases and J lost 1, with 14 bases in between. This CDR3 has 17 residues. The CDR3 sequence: CASSLAEGTGSGNTIYF. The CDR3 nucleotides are TGCGCCAGCAGCTTGGCTGAGGGAACAGGGTCTGGAAACACCATATATTTT.

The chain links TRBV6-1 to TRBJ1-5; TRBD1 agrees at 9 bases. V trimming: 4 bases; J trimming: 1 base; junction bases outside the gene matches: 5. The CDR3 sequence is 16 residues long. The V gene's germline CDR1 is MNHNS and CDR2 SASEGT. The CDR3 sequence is CASSALGTGSNQPQHF. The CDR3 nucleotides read TGTGCCAGCAGTGCCCTTGGGACAGGGAGCAATCAGCCCCAGCATTTT.